The T cell receptor beta chain described here comes from a study of neurological immune-mediated disorders. This clonotype appeared many times. The antigen is not known. The study's findings and limits: The most TCR clonal expansion was seen in HTLV-1-associated myelopathy, whereas the least was seen in multiple sclerosis, below the level in healthy controls. The study found no CDR3 amino acid sequences shared by expanded clones across subjects, suggesting private repertoires in all groups.

5'RACE generated cDNA with 10-nucleotide random UMIs. TCRdb redid the calling of the 5' RACE reads with MiXCR, one entry per CDR3 protein. The sample holds some 37,000 distinct CDR3 sequences; around 14% are singletons and the top ten take 25% to 30%. This CDR3 is 15 amino acids long. Losses at the gene ends were 4 bases for V and 1 base for J; bases not matched to a gene: 4. The germline CDR1 and CDR2 sequences are SGHRS and YFSETQ. The unsorted libraries originated from 2 million PBMCs kept at -80 C. The receptor comes from a woman aged 45-65 years with HTLV-1-associated myelopathy (HAM/TSP). The chain links TRBV5-1 to TRBJ2-7, with 11 bases matching TRBD1. The sequencing sample was made of PBMCs. For the CDR3, the DNA is TGCGCCAGCAGCCACGGGACAGGGGGATCCTACGAGCAGTACTTC. Amino acid sequence: CASSHGTGGSYEQYF.